The 20 T cell receptor beta chains presented below share a single source sample, sequenced in a study of T cell responses to AZD1222 COVID-19 vaccine (TCRdb year 2021). The sample's time point label, decoded: baseline before first vaccination. To prepare the library, the immunoSEQ multiplex PCR assay was applied. As stored in TCRdb, this immuneACCESS dataset retains in-frame rearrangements with V and J assigned. A fraction of the clones does not appear; measured against another copy, unresolved V genes explain less than half of the discrepancy, and the remainder lacks a known reason. The sample includes about 140,000 clones, with about 88% observed a single time. The top ten clones comprise 4.7% of the sample. The sample here was peripheral blood, taken on day 0 of AZD1222 vaccination. These receptors came from an adult in good health.

V is TRBV7-2 and J is TRBJ1-1; TRBD1 might be the D (5 bases). CDR1 and CDR2 from the germline V gene are SGHTA and FQGNSA. There are 13 residues in the CDR3. Trimming pared 5 bases from V and 6 bases from J, leaving 13 bases between. The CDR3 DNA reads TGTGCCAGCAGCCGACGATCGGGGGCTGAAGCTTTCTTT. Translating it yields CASSRRSGAEAFF.

J is TRBJ1-5 and V is TRBV19; possible D gene TRBD1, 5 bases. Germline CDR1 reads LNHDA; CDR2 reads SQIVND (reference sequence). V was pared by 2 bases and J by 4 bases, with 12 bases between. The CDR3 totals 15 residues. CDR3 nucleotides: TGTGCCAGTAGTATAACGGGGCGAGCGAATCAGCCCCAGCATTTT. As protein: CASSITGRANQPQHF.

This chain uses TRBV12-5 with TRBJ2-7; 8 bases agree with TRBD2. CDR1 and CDR2 (germline): LGHNT, FRNRAP. The CDR3 has 15 residues. J gave up 2 bases and V 7 bases, and 10 bases lay outside the gene matches. The CDR3 reads CASAPSGSLTYEQYF. The CDR3 bases are TGTGCTAGTGCCCCTAGCGGGTCGCTTACCTACGAGCAGTACTTC.

This clone was detected only once. The chain has TRBV6-1 and TRBJ1-2, with 8 bases lining up with TRBD1. Germline trimming cut 3 bases from V and 6 bases from J; bases unmatched to any gene: 6. The germline V gene has CDR1 MNHNS and CDR2 SASEGT. The CDR3 loop spans 14 amino acids. The CDR3, as DNA: TGTGCCAGCAGTGACCGTGACAGGGGTCATGGCTACACCTTC. Protein product: CASSDRDRGHGYTF.

The rearrangement links TRBV28 to TRBJ2-1; 7 bases are a match to TRBD2. Per the germline V gene, CDR1 is MDHEN and CDR2 is SYDVKM. The CDR3 has 15 amino acids. J was trimmed by 0 bases and V by 5 bases; bases with no gene match: 4. CDR3: CASSVSGSSYNEQFF. The CDR3 nucleotides read TGTGCCAGCAGTGTTAGCGGGTCCTCCTACAATGAGCAGTTCTTC.

The chain links TRBV27 to TRBJ1-1; D not resolved. V lost 2 bases and J 4 bases, leaving 26 bases between the germline ends. Germline loops: CDR1 MNHEY, CDR2 SMNVEV (reference sequence). The CDR3 runs to 19 residues. CDR3 sequence: CASSLGPPGYTPATTEAFF. The CDR3 bases are TGTGCCAGCAGTTTAGGACCACCTGGGTATACACCCGCGACCACTGAAGCTTTCTTT.

This chain uses TRBV3-1 (or the pseudogene TRBV3-2) with TRBJ2-1, with TRBD1 identical over 8 bases. V gave up 3 bases and J gave up 6 bases; unmatched junction bases: 7. Germline assignment: CDR1 LGHDT and CDR2 YNNKEL (reference sequence). This CDR3 has 15 amino acids. CDR3 sequence: CASSQGQARGNEQFF. The CDR3 DNA follows: TGTGCCAGCAGCCAGGGACAGGCAAGAGGCAATGAGCAGTTCTTC.

This chain's CDR3 is CASSQDLASGDTEAFF. DNA for the CDR3: TGTGCCAGCAGCCAAGATTTAGCTTCGGGGGACACTGAAGCTTTCTTT. This chain links TRBV3-1 (or the pseudogene TRBV3-2) with TRBJ1-1, with D perhaps matching TRBD1 (5 bases). The V gene lost 0 bases and the J gene lost 3 bases, with 14 bases spanning the gap. CDR1 is LGHDT, CDR2 YNNKEL, per germline (reference sequence). This CDR3 is built from 16 residues.

This chain links TRBV30 with TRBJ1-2; perhaps TRBD1 as D (5 bases). The germline V gene encodes CDR1 GTSNPN and CDR2 SVGIG (reference sequence). The CDR3 loop spans 14 amino acids. The V gene lost 2 bases and the J gene lost 1 base, with 11 bases spanning the gap. CDR3 DNA sequence: TGTGCCTGGAGTTCGGGACCGCTTAACTATGGCTACACCTTC. The encoded protein is CAWSSGPLNYGYTF.

V and J are TRBV19 and TRBJ2-7; D may be TRBD2 (5 bases). Germline V gene data show CDR1 as LNHDA and CDR2 as SQIVND (reference sequence). The CDR3 loop spans 13 amino acids. The V end lost 5 bases, the J end lost 2 bases, and 10 bases lay between the germline ends. Written as DNA, the CDR3 is TGTGCCAGTAGTGTCGGAGGCACCTACGAGCAGTACTTC. It encodes CASSVGGTYEQYF.

The chain links TRBV5-1 to TRBJ2-1, with TRBD2 as a possible D gene (6 bases). The germline gives CDR1 SGHRS, CDR2 YFSETQ. This CDR3 has 15 amino acids. Trimming removed 4 bases at V and 4 bases at J, with 15 bases between. CDR3 nucleotide sequence: TGCGCCAGCAGCGTGGAGGGTAGTCCTTACAATGAGCAGTTCTTC. This codes for CASSVEGSPYNEQFF.

CDR3 loop: CASSSSGTLTYEQYF. CDR3 DNA: TGTGCCAGCAGCTCTTCCGGGACACTTACCTACGAGCAGTACTTC. The rearrangement links TRBV7-9 to TRBJ2-7, with a tentative D call TRBD1 (6 bases). V was shortened by 4 bases and J by 2 bases, with 15 bases between the two germline ends. CDR1 is SEHNR, CDR2 FQNEAQ, per germline (reference sequence). CDR3 length: 15 residues. Full variable domain (remainder filled in from reference TRBV7-9 and TRBJ2-7): DTGVSQNPRHKITKRGQNVTFRCDPISEHNRLYWYRQTLGQGPEFLTYFQNEAQLEKSRLLSDRFSAERPKGSFSTLEIQRTEQGDSAMYLCASSSSGTLTYEQYFGPGTRLTVT.

This chain connects TRBV7-2 to TRBJ2-3; 12 positions agree with TRBD1. This CDR3 comprises 15 residues. Trimming removed 6 bases from V and 3 bases from J; junction bases left unmatched: 4. From germline, CDR1 is SGHTA and CDR2 FQGNSA. The CDR3: CASSRDRGQTDTQYF. In nucleotides, the CDR3 is TGTGCCAGCAGTAGGGACAGGGGGCAGACAGATACGCAGTATTTT.

The chain links TRBV28 to TRBJ2-7; tentative D call: TRBD1 (6 bases). Germline V gives CDR1 MDHEN, CDR2 SYDVKM. V was pared by 6 bases and J by 4 bases, with 31 bases between. CDR3 length: 19 residues. The chain's CDR3 is CASSYPQEDSPNNLYEQYF. The CDR3 bases are TGTGCCAGCAGCTATCCTCAGGAGGACAGTCCAAACAACCTATACGAGCAGTACTTC.

The chain joins TRBV18 to TRBJ2-7; tentative D call: TRBD1 (5 bases). V dropped 1 base and J dropped 3 bases, with 22 bases sitting between them. Germline V gene lookup returns CDR1 KGHSH and CDR2 LQKENI. This CDR3 is 18 amino acids long. This CDR3 reads CASSPQGFLSVRGYEQYF. CDR3 bases: TGTGCCAGCTCACCACAGGGTTTCCTAAGCGTTAGGGGCTACGAGCAGTACTTC.

This chain joins TRBV28 and TRBJ1-2; D gene unclear. The germline gives CDR1 MDHEN, CDR2 SYDVKM. Trimming took off 4 bases at V and 6 bases at J, with 27 bases between the two ends. The CDR3 runs to 18 residues. The CDR3 protein is CASSSTLRELMFLHGYTF. The CDR3 nucleotides read TGTGCCAGCAGTTCCACCCTCCGTGAGTTAATGTTTCTTCATGGCTACACCTTC.

The chain is built from TRBV18 and TRBJ1-4; D is unresolved. The CDR3 length is 15 residues. The V and J ends lost 1 base and 5 bases respectively, with 11 bases between them. The germline V gene has CDR1 KGHSH and CDR2 LQKENI. Here the CDR3 DNA reads TGTGCCAGCTCACCACGGGCAGACCCCAATGAAAAACTGTTTTTT. Its translation: CASSPRADPNEKLFF.

The chain employs TRBV5-5 and TRBJ2-7; 8 nucleotides line up with TRBD1. Germline V gene sequence: CDR1 SGHKS, CDR2 YYEKEE (reference sequence). V shed 0 bases and J 6 bases; nucleotides not matched to a gene: 14. This CDR3 comprises 17 residues. The CDR3 bases are TGTGCCAGCAGCTTGGTCCCAGGGGGCGAGCGGCTGAGCGAGCAGTACTTC. Translation gives CASSLVPGGERLSEQYF.

The gene calls are TRBV5-6 and TRBJ2-7; D ambiguous. V lost 0 bases to trimming and J lost 6 bases, with 4 bases between them. In germline, CDR1 is SGHDT, CDR2 YYEEEE. The CDR3 is 11 residues long. CDR3 sequence reads: CASSLGIEQYF. For the CDR3, the DNA is TGTGCCAGCAGCTTGGGTATCGAGCAGTACTTC.

This chain joins TRBV2 and TRBJ1-5; no clear D gene. Germline V gene data show CDR1 as SNHLY and CDR2 as FYNNEI. The CDR3 loop spans 13 amino acids. Trimming took off 5 bases at V and 5 bases at J, with 10 bases between the two ends. This chain's CDR3 is CASSLGADQPQHF. The CDR3 region has the DNA TGTGCCAGCAGTTTGGGCGCGGATCAGCCCCAGCATTTT.